These 7 T cell receptor beta chains came from one sample sequenced in a study of T-cell memory formation after mild COVID-19. TCRdb itself ran the 5' RACE reads through MiXCR, one entry per CDR3 protein. The top ten clones hold 20% to 25% of a sample with over 300,000 distinct CDR3 sequences, roughly 20% of them seen once. The sequenced material came from PBMCs or a T cell subset sorted from them (not recorded which). These receptors all come from a young man who had mild COVID-19 (a few samples of this study predate the infection). Cell type and time point are not known.

The chain uses TRBV12-3 or TRBV12-4 and TRBJ2-2, with D perhaps TRBD1 (5 bases). Trimming took 6 bases from V and 5 from J, leaving 16 bases between them. The CDR3 runs to 15 residues. CDR3 bases: TGTGCCAGCAGACCCAGGGTAGGGGAAACCGGGGAGCTGTTTTTT. Protein: CASRPRVGETGELFF.

The V and J genes are TRBV5-1 and TRBJ1-2; D uncertain. The CDR3 extends over 13 amino acids. Germline V gives CDR1 SGHRS, CDR2 YFSETQ. Trimming cost V 0 bases and J 4 bases, with 7 bases left between them. CDR3 DNA: TGCGCCAGCAGCTTGGGGGATTTCTATGGCTACACCTTC. This translates into CASSLGDFYGYTF.

This clonotype came up a few times. The genes are TRBV7-2 and TRBJ1-1; maybe TRBD1 (5 bases). The V end lost 3 bases, the J end lost 9 bases, and 17 bases lay between the germline ends. Germline loops: CDR1 SGHTA, CDR2 FQGNSA. The CDR3 is 14 residues long. As DNA, the CDR3 is TGTGCCAGCAGCTTGGACATGGTGTCCGCTAAAGCTTTCTTT. Translating gives CASSLDMVSAKAFF.

The chain recombines TRBV2 with TRBJ1-1; D not certain. Trimming removed 3 bases at V and 1 base at J, with 6 bases between. This CDR3 comprises 13 residues. Germline CDR1 reads SNHLY; CDR2 reads FYNNEI. CDR3 protein: CASSDRPNTEAFF. The CDR3, as DNA: TGTGCCAGCAGTGACAGACCGAACACTGAAGCTTTCTTT.

Only a few counts were recorded for this clonotype. CDR3: CSARSGGAGSEQFF. CDR3 bases: TGCAGTGCTAGGTCGGGGGGGGCCGGAAGTGAGCAGTTCTTC. The rearrangement links TRBV20-1 to TRBJ2-1, with 8 bases fitting TRBD2. J gave up 9 bases and V 3 bases, and 10 bases lay outside the gene matches. CDR1 DFQATT and CDR2 SNEGSKA come from the germline V gene (reference sequence). The CDR3 covers 14 residues.

This clonotype was observed a handful of times. The chain carries TRBV7-7 and TRBJ2-3, with a possible D match to TRBD1 (6 bases). The CDR3 consists of 14 residues. V gave up 5 bases and J gave up 2 bases, with 11 bases separating them. CDR1 and CDR2 from the germline V gene are SSHAT and FNYEAQ (reference sequence). This CDR3 is CASSRGQYTDTQYF. The CDR3 nucleotides read TGTGCCAGCAGCCGCGGACAGTACACAGATACGCAGTATTTT.

Concerning this clonotype: This may be a read error, as it is one base from a much larger clone. The rearrangement joins TRBV7-2 to TRBJ2-3, with TRBD2 identical over 10 bases. Germline CDR1 and CDR2: SGHTA and FQGNSA. The V and J ends lost 1 base and 1 base, in that order; junction bases with no gene match: 5. This CDR3 is built from 17 residues. The CDR3 bases are TGTGCCAGCAGCTTAGGTGTTAGCGGGGGGCGCACAGATACGCAGTATTTT. Encoded protein: CASSLGVSGGRTDTQYF. Based on the CDR3 plus reference TRBV7-2 and TRBJ2-3, the full variable domain is GAGVSQSPSNKVTEKGKDVELRCDPISGHTALYWYRQSLGQGLEFLIYFQGNSAPDKSGLPSDRFSAERTGGSVSTLTIQRTQQEDSAVYLCASSLGVSGGRTDTQYFGPGTRLTVL.